The 20 T cell receptor beta chains given below trace back to one sample, sequenced in a study of T cells in women clearing cervical HPV infection. The protocol was immunoSEQ multiplex PCR, while the TCRdb copy is restricted to in-frame clones and leaves out a portion. This sample contains tens of thousands of clones. The specimen was blood buffy coat. The receptor set was obtained from a woman aged 18 to 75 with a cervical HPV16 infection that either progressed to CIN3+ or cleared (not recorded which).

As for this clone: From the germline J gene comes the end of the CDR3, since the read stops 3 residues before it. The rearrangement joins TRBV6-1 to TRBJ1-2; 10 bases are shared with TRBD1. Germline assignment: CDR1 MNHNS and CDR2 SASEGT. J gave up 2 bases and V 4 bases, and 4 bases lay outside the gene matches. CDR3 length: 15 amino acids. Incomplete CDR3 DNA: TGTGCCAGCAGTGGATGGGACAGGGGAAACTATGGC. It encodes CASSGWDRGNYG. The complete CDR3 sequence is CASSGWDRGNYGYTF.

Regarding this clone: The sequence runs out 3 residues before the end of the CDR3; the remainder is reconstructed from the germline J gene. The rearrangement links TRBV7-9 to TRBJ1-1, with D possibly matching TRBD1 (5 bases). V lost 4 bases to trimming and J lost 5 bases, with 17 bases between them. Germline lookup yields CDR1 SEHNR and CDR2 FQNEAQ (reference sequence). CDR3 length equals 15 residues. CDR3 DNA (partial): TGTGCCAGCAGCTATGGGGTCGGGGGTCGGACTGAA. It yields the protein CASSYGVGGRTE. In full, the CDR3 is CASSYGVGGRTEAFF.

In the case of this clone: The read is 3 residues too short to cover the CDR3 end, so that end is filled in from the germline J gene. The chain joins TRBV20-1 to TRBJ1-1; D is uncertain. The CDR3 sequence is 14 residues long. Germline loops: CDR1 DFQATT, CDR2 SNEGSKA (reference sequence). Trimming removed 5 bases from V and 3 bases from J, with 16 bases in between. The CDR3 loop reads CSAPVARADTEAFF. The part of the CDR3 DNA that was read is TGCAGTGCTCCCGTGGCGCGGGCGGACACTGAA.

On this clone itself: The missing CDR3 end, 3 residues past where the read stops, is filled in from the germline J gene. This chain uses TRBV2 with TRBJ2-1; 9 bases line up with TRBD1. The germline gives CDR1 SNHLY, CDR2 FYNNEI. Trimming at V came to 2 bases and at J to 3 bases, leaving 2 bases not matched to a gene. CDR3 length: 15 residues. CDR3 bases read: TGTGCCAGCAGTGAAAGACAGGGGGGCTACAATGAG. This sequence encodes CASSERQGGYNE. The whole CDR3 protein is CASSERQGGYNEQFF.

As regards this clone: The read ends 3 residues before the CDR3 terminus; that terminus is restored from the germline J gene. The chain combines TRBV28 with TRBJ2-3, with 15 bases aligning to TRBD2. Germline trimming cut 6 bases from V and 0 bases from J; bases unmatched to any gene: 10. Germline V CDR1 and CDR2: MDHEN, SYDVKM. This CDR3 contains 19 residues. The CDR3 DNA, read in part, is TGTGCCAGCAGCCGCCGACTTGGACTAGCGGGGGGGAGCACAGATACG. Its protein is CASSRRLGLAGGSTDT. The entire CDR3 is CASSRRLGLAGGSTDTQYF.

Note on this clone: The observed sequence ends 3 residues before the CDR3 terminus, with the missing tail filled in from the germline J gene. J is TRBJ1-6 and V is TRBV19, with D maybe TRBD1 (6 bases). Germline CDR1 is LNHDA and CDR2 is SQIVND (reference sequence). V was trimmed by 3 bases and J by 3 bases, leaving 12 bases between them. The CDR3 sequence is 16 residues long. The CDR3 protein is CASSIKQGSYNSPLHF. The part of the CDR3 DNA that was read is TGTGCCAGTAGTATTAAACAGGGCAGCTATAATTCACCC. The whole variable domain, remainder taken from reference TRBV19 and TRBJ1-6, is DGGITQSPKYLFRKEGQNVTLSCEQNLNHDAMYWYRQDPGQGLRLIYYSQIVNDFQKGDIAEGYSVSREKKESFPLTVTSAQKNPTAFYLCASSIKQGSYNSPLHFGNGTRLTVT.

Regarding this clone: The missing CDR3 end, 3 residues past where the read stops, is filled in from the germline J gene. The J gene is TRBJ2-5, the V gene TRBV5-1, with D maybe TRBD2 (7 bases). CDR1 is SGHRS and CDR2 is YFSETQ in the germline V gene. V was clipped by 7 bases and J by 5 bases, with 21 bases between them. The CDR3 is 15 residues long. CDR3 DNA (partial): TGCGCCAGCTCGGTCGGGGGGCAACGAGGGGAGACC. Encoded protein: CASSVGGQRGET. The complete CDR3 protein is CASSVGGQRGETQYF.

About this clone itself: The read falls 3 residues short of the CDR3 end, and the missing part is taken from the germline J gene. V is TRBV5-1 and J is TRBJ1-5, with a tentative D call TRBD1 (5 bases). Germline V lookup: CDR1 SGHRS, CDR2 YFSETQ. CDR3 length equals 16 residues. V was trimmed by 2 bases and J by 3 bases, leaving 15 bases between them. The CDR3 is CASSLGDSFLNQPQHF. The covered CDR3 bases are TGCGCCAGCAGCTTAGGAGACAGCTTTCTCAATCAGCCC. The complete variable domain, with remaining parts taken from reference TRBV5-1 and TRBJ1-5, reads KAGVTQTPRYLIKTRGQQVTLSCSPISGHRSVSWYQQTPGQGLQFLFEYFSETQRNKGNFPGRFSGRQFSNSRSEMNVSTLELGDSALYLCASSLGDSFLNQPQHFGDGTRLSIL.

About this clone itself: Read sequence stops 3 residues before the CDR3 end, and the germline J gene provides the missing end. This chain connects TRBV18 to TRBJ2-5; maybe TRBD1 (5 bases). The CDR3 length is 14 residues. Germline V gene sequence: CDR1 KGHSH, CDR2 LQKENI. V gave up 2 bases and J gave up 4 bases, with 11 bases separating them. The CDR3 bases that were read are TGTGCCAGCTCACCAGGTGCCAGGGTAGAGACC. The encoded protein is CASSPGARVET. The CDR3 in full is CASSPGARVETQYF.

Notes on this clone: The read ends 3 residues shy of where the CDR3 ends; the end is completed using the germline J gene. V is TRBV7-9 and J is TRBJ2-3; D gene unclear. The CDR3 loop spans 14 amino acids. The V gene's germline CDR1 is SEHNR and CDR2 FQNEAQ (reference sequence). V shed 1 base and J shed 2 bases, with 7 bases lying between them. The sequenced part of the CDR3 DNA is TGTGCCAGCAGCTTAGTAGCCAACACAGATACG. Its protein is CASSLVANTDT. From start to end, the CDR3 is CASSLVANTDTQYF.

Remarks on this clone: The CDR3 end lies 3 residues beyond the end of the read and is filled in from the germline J gene. The rearrangement joins TRBV30 to TRBJ1-5, with D tentatively TRBD1 (5 bases). The length of the CDR3 is 13 residues. V dropped 0 bases and J dropped 5 bases, with 8 bases sitting between them. Germline CDR1 and CDR2: GTSNPN and SVGIG (reference sequence). CDR3 DNA, as far as it was read: TGTGCCTGGAGTGTAGGGGTCGATCAGCCC. Its protein product is CAWSVGVDQP. Given in full, the CDR3 is CAWSVGVDQPQHF.

Comment on this clone: Sequencing ends 3 residues short of the CDR3 end; the germline J gene provides the rest. V usage is TRBV12-3 or TRBV12-4 and J usage is TRBJ2-7, with D tentatively TRBD2 (6 bases). Between the trimmed V and J ends, which lost 1 base and 3 bases, there was a span of 10 bases. This CDR3 spans 14 amino acids. The CDR3 is CASSLGAGNYEQYF. Partial CDR3 DNA: TGTGCCAGCAGTTTAGGGGCGGGGAACTACGAG.

To note about this clone: The observed sequence ends 3 residues before the CDR3 terminus, with the missing tail filled in from the germline J gene. The chain links TRBV10-3 to TRBJ2-7, with D possibly TRBD1 on 5 matching bases. Trimming stripped 8 bases from V and 0 bases from J, with 14 bases between. This CDR3 is 14 amino acids long. Germline V lookup: CDR1 ENHRY, CDR2 SYGVKD. This CDR3 reads CAIRQGSISYEQYF. The sequenced part of the CDR3 DNA is TGTGCCATCCGCCAGGGTTCAATCTCCTACGAG.

Concerning this clone: Read coverage stops 3 residues before the CDR3 terminus; the germline J gene supplies the remainder. This chain uses TRBV5-5 with TRBJ2-7; 10 nucleotides line up with TRBD2. Germline assignment: CDR1 SGHKS and CDR2 YYEKEE (reference sequence). This CDR3 spans 14 amino acids. V trimming: 5 bases; J trimming: 4 bases; junction bases outside the gene matches: 6. CDR3 sequence reads: CASSSSGGAYEQYF. The DNA read from the CDR3 is TGTGCCAGCAGTTCGAGCGGGGGGGCGTACGAG. Drawing the rest from reference TRBV5-5 and TRBJ2-7, the complete variable domain is DAGVTQSPTHLIKTRGQQVTLRCSPISGHKSVSWYQQVLGQGPQFIFQYYEKEERGRGNFPDRFSARQFPNYSSELNVNALLLGDSALYLCASSSSGGAYEQYFGPGTRLTVT.

Comments on this clone: The missing CDR3 end, 3 residues past where the read stops, is filled in from the germline J gene. The chain is built from TRBV18 and TRBJ2-7; possibly TRBD1 for D (5 bases). Germline-derived CDR1 and CDR2 are KGHSH and LQKENI. V lost 2 bases and J 3 bases, leaving 11 bases between the germline ends. The CDR3 is 14 residues long. This chain's CDR3 is CASSPSTVSYEQYF. The CDR3 DNA, read in part, is TGTGCCAGCTCACCATCGACAGTTAGCTACGAG.

Points on this clone: The missing CDR3 end, 3 residues past where the read stops, is filled in from the germline J gene. This chain links TRBV6-4 with TRBJ1-2; perhaps TRBD1 as D (6 bases). CDR3 size: 22 residues. The V gene lost 0 bases and the J gene lost 6 bases, with 35 bases spanning the gap. The germline V gene encodes CDR1 MRHNA and CDR2 SNTAGT. This chain's CDR3 is CASSDSWCPGALEGERRNGYTF. Incomplete CDR3 DNA: TGTGCCAGCAGTGACTCATGGTGCCCTGGGGCCCTGGAGGGGGAAAGGAGGAATGGC.

Regarding this clone: The sequence runs out 3 residues before the end of the CDR3; the remainder is reconstructed from the germline J gene. The chain uses TRBV29-1 and TRBJ1-2; D possibly corresponds to TRBD1 (5 bases). The CDR3 contains 13 residues. Germline V gives CDR1 SQVTM, CDR2 ANQGSEA. V lost 0 bases and J 4 bases, leaving 9 bases between the germline ends. CDR3 loop: CSVEDQGSYGYTF. The sequenced CDR3 bases are TGCAGCGTTGAAGATCAGGGTAGCTATGGC.

With regard to this clone: The read gets to within 3 residues of the CDR3 end, and the germline J gene fills in the rest. V gene TRBV2 combines with J gene TRBJ1-4, with TRBD1 matching over 7 bases. The V gene's germline CDR1 is SNHLY and CDR2 FYNNEI. The junction had 8 bases not matched to a gene; V was cut back by 4 bases and J by 6 bases. This CDR3 contains 15 residues. The sequenced part of the CDR3 DNA is TGTGCCAGCAGTGGCACAGGGGAGGGGGATGAAAAA. It codes for CASSGTGEGDEK. The whole CDR3 sequence is CASSGTGEGDEKLFF. Full variable domain (rest looked up from reference TRBV2 and TRBJ1-4): EPEVTQTPSHQVTQMGQEVILRCVPISNHLYFYWYRQILGQKVEFLVSFYNNEISEKSEIFDDQFSVERPDGSNFTLKIRSTKLEDSAMYFCASSGTGEGDEKLFFGSGTQLSVL.

Concerning this clone itself: The read is 3 residues too short to cover the CDR3 end, so that end is filled in from the germline J gene. The J gene is TRBJ2-1, the V gene TRBV9; TRBD1 aligns across 7 bases. This CDR3 has 15 residues. Germline CDR1 SGDLS, CDR2 YYNGEE. J lost 4 bases, V lost 3 bases, and 7 bases had no gene match. CDR3 loop: CASSAQGVQYNEQFF. Incomplete CDR3 DNA: TGTGCCAGCAGCGCTCAGGGGGTTCAATACAATGAG.

In the case of this clone: The read stops 3 residues short of the end of the CDR3; the missing end is completed from the germline J gene. This chain uses TRBV19 with TRBJ2-7, with TRBD2 matching 7 bases. Germline V lookup: CDR1 LNHDA, CDR2 SQIVND (reference sequence). The CDR3 has 12 residues. The V and J ends lost 10 bases and 5 bases, in that order; junction bases with no gene match: 8. Partial CDR3 DNA: TGTGCCACCGTGGGGGGGATGGACGAG. It is translated as CATVGGMDE. The CDR3, in full, reads CATVGGMDEQYF.